These 20 T cell receptor beta chains share one sample of origin, sequenced in a study of blood T cell repertoires in COVID-19. The repertoire was sequenced with immunoSEQ multiplex PCR; TCRdb's copy has only in-frame clones and lacks some. This repertoire shows roughly 86,000 clones, around 84% found once; its top ten account for around 5.3%. The sequenced sample consisted of peripheral blood. Receptors were obtained from a man aged 35-49 years with acute or convalescent COVID-19.

The chain carries TRBV7-9 and TRBJ1-1; D may be TRBD1 (6 bases). The CDR3 runs 13 residues. Trimming cost V 6 bases and J 0 bases, with 8 bases left between them. CDR1 and CDR2 from the germline V gene are SEHNR and FQNEAQ (reference sequence). The CDR3 nucleotides are TGTGCCAGCAGGGGGACACTGAACACTGAAGCTTTCTTT. Its protein is CASRGTLNTEAFF. The full variable domain, rest sourced from reference TRBV7-9 and TRBJ1-1, is DTGVSQNPRHKITKRGQNVTFRCDPISEHNRLYWYRQTLGQGPEFLTYFQNEAQLEKSRLLSDRFSAERPKGSFSTLEIQRTEQGDSAMYLCASRGTLNTEAFFGQGTRLTVV.

The rearrangement uses TRBV11-2 and TRBJ2-5; D not resolved. Per the germline V gene, CDR1 is SGHAT and CDR2 is FQNNGV. The CDR3 has 12 amino acids. Trimming took off 1 base at V and 3 bases at J, with 3 bases between the two ends. CDR3 in amino acids: CASSLVEETQYF. DNA for the CDR3: TGTGCCAGCAGCTTAGTAGAAGAGACCCAGTACTTC.

The chain has TRBV18 and TRBJ1-1; D perhaps matches TRBD1 (6 bases). CDR3 size: 15 residues. CDR1 and CDR2 from the germline V gene are KGHSH and LQKENI. Trimming took off 2 bases at V and 10 bases at J, with 20 bases between the two ends. The CDR3 nucleotides read TGTGCCAGCTCACCATCACCACCCACAGGGTCAGGAGCTTTCTTT. It codes for CASSPSPPTGSGAFF.

The chain uses TRBV5-1 and TRBJ2-1, with 11 bases aligning to TRBD1. CDR1 is SGHRS and CDR2 is YFSETQ in the germline V gene. Trimming removed 3 bases from V and 9 bases from J; junction bases left unmatched: 11. There are 16 residues in the CDR3. CDR3 residues: CASSSTGTGGLGEQFF. In DNA form, the CDR3 reads TGCGCCAGCAGCTCCACCGGGACAGGGGGGTTGGGTGAGCAGTTCTTC. Based on the CDR3 plus reference TRBV5-1 and TRBJ2-1, the full variable domain is KAGVTQTPRYLIKTRGQQVTLSCSPISGHRSVSWYQQTPGQGLQFLFEYFSETQRNKGNFPGRFSGRQFSNSRSEMNVSTLELGDSALYLCASSSTGTGGLGEQFFGPGTRLTVL.

V and J are TRBV13 and TRBJ2-5; 8 nucleotides align to TRBD2. V lost 4 bases to trimming and J lost 5 bases; unmatched junction nucleotides: 6. The CDR3 is 14 amino acids. Germline CDR1 is PRHDT and CDR2 is FYEKMQ (reference sequence). Written as DNA, the CDR3 is TGTGCCAGCAGCTCGGGACTAGAGGTGGAGACCCAGTACTTC. Its protein is CASSSGLEVETQYF. Together with reference TRBV13 and TRBJ2-5, the CDR3 gives the full variable domain: AAGVIQSPRHLIKEKRETATLKCYPIPRHDTVYWYQQGPGQDPQFLISFYEKMQSDKGSIPDRFSAQQFSDYHSELNMSSLELGDSALYFCASSSGLEVETQYFGPGTRLLVL.

This chain uses TRBV11-2 with TRBJ2-7, with 8 bases that match TRBD1. The CDR3 length is 14 residues. The trim removed 1 base at V and 3 bases at J, leaving 2 bases unmatched. CDR1 is SGHAT, CDR2 FQNNGV, per germline. CDR3 amino acids: CASSLAQGVYEQYF. The CDR3 DNA reads as TGTGCCAGCAGCTTAGCACAGGGGGTCTACGAGCAGTACTTC.

V and J are TRBV5-1 and TRBJ2-7; 7 nucleotides agree with TRBD1. The CDR3 sequence is 15 residues long. V trimming: 4 bases; J trimming: 4 bases; junction bases outside the gene matches: 11. Germline lookup yields CDR1 SGHRS and CDR2 YFSETQ. The CDR3 is CASSREGQKNYEQYF. CDR3 coding DNA: TGCGCCAGCAGCCGTGAGGGACAGAAGAATTACGAGCAGTACTTC.

The CDR3 protein is CASSEGTSGIHEQYF. The CDR3 region has the DNA TGTGCCAGCAGTGAGGGGACTAGCGGGATTCACGAGCAGTACTTC. The chain has TRBV2 and TRBJ2-7, with 13 bases lining up with TRBD2. The CDR3 consists of 15 residues. V lost 3 bases to trimming and J lost 5 bases; unmatched junction nucleotides: 4. Germline V gives CDR1 SNHLY, CDR2 FYNNEI.

V usage is TRBV5-4 and J usage is TRBJ2-1; D possibly corresponds to TRBD1 (5 bases). The CDR3 consists of 15 residues. Germline CDR1 SGHNT, CDR2 YYREEE (reference sequence). Between the trimmed V and J ends, which lost 4 bases and 0 bases, there was a span of 11 bases. CDR3 in DNA: TGTGCCAGCAGCACTAAGGGGTTCTCCTACAATGAGCAGTTCTTC. Translated, it gives CASSTKGFSYNEQFF.

The rearrangement links TRBV7-9 to TRBJ2-1, with 12 bases identical to TRBD1. The V segment lost 5 bases and the J segment 2 bases; nucleotides outside the gene matches: 4. Germline CDR1 SEHNR, CDR2 FQNEAQ (reference sequence). The CDR3 is 16 residues long. CDR3 amino acids: CASSPRDRGPYNEQFF. DNA of the CDR3: TGTGCCAGCAGCCCTCGGGACAGGGGGCCCTACAATGAGCAGTTCTTC.

V gene TRBV24-1 combines with J gene TRBJ1-2; D is possibly TRBD1 (6 bases). There are 13 residues in the CDR3. Trimming shortened V by 3 bases and J by 8 bases, and 12 bases separated the two germline ends. Germline V gives CDR1 KGHDR, CDR2 SFDVKD. The CDR3 sequence: CATSDTTGYGYTF. The CDR3 nucleotides are TGTGCCACCAGTGATACCACAGGGTACGGCTACACCTTC.

This chain joins TRBV10-3 and TRBJ1-3; 10 bases line up with TRBD1. Trimming removed 6 bases from V and 4 bases from J; junction bases left unmatched: 6. Per the germline V gene, CDR1 is ENHRY and CDR2 is SYGVKD. The CDR3 extends over 15 amino acids. The CDR3 reads CAIRRQGASGNTIYF. In DNA, the CDR3 is TGTGCCATCAGACGACAGGGGGCCTCCGGAAACACCATATATTTT.

This clone was found a few times. The chain employs TRBV6-5 and TRBJ1-1; no reliable D call. Germline CDR1 MNHEY, CDR2 SVGAGI. The ends were cut back, 8 bases at V and 3 bases at J, with 13 bases in the middle. The CDR3 is 13 residues long. The CDR3 reads CASGLVGYTEAFF. CDR3 nucleotides: TGTGCCAGCGGACTTGTGGGGTACACTGAAGCTTTCTTT.

This chain uses TRBV5-4 with TRBJ1-1; 11 bases agree with TRBD1. J lost 4 bases, V lost 3 bases, and 2 bases had no gene match. CDR1 and CDR2 from the germline V gene are SGHNT and YYREEE (reference sequence). This CDR3 has 14 residues. In DNA, the CDR3 is TGTGCCAGCAGCTGGGACAGGGGGATCACTGAAGCTTTCTTT. This codes for CASSWDRGITEAFF.

The chain links TRBV5-1 to TRBJ1-4; D is ambiguous. The germline gives CDR1 SGHRS, CDR2 YFSETQ. V dropped 4 bases and J dropped 7 bases, with 14 bases sitting between them. The CDR3 sequence is 14 residues long. The DNA for the CDR3 is TGCGCCAGCAGCGAGGGCCGTATGGGTGAAAAACTGTTTTTT. It translates to CASSEGRMGEKLFF.

The CDR3: CASSWQGNSPLHF. The CDR3 DNA reads as TGTGCCAGCAGTTGGCAGGGTAATTCACCCCTCCACTTT. The chain has TRBV27 and TRBJ1-6; a weak D match, TRBD1 (5 bases). The CDR3 spans 13 residues. Trimming left V 4 bases short and J 6 bases short, with 7 bases between. CDR1 and CDR2 (germline): MNHEY, SMNVEV (reference sequence).

This clone was seen only once. This sequence joins TRBV19 and TRBJ2-1; the match to TRBD1 covers 9 bases. The ends lost 5 bases at V and 10 bases at J; junction bases unmatched: 9. The CDR3 totals 14 residues. Looked up from germline, CDR1 is LNHDA and CDR2 is SQIVND (reference sequence). DNA for the CDR3: TGTGCCAGTAGTCCCGGGACAGGGTTTCGCGAGCAGTTCTTC. Protein product: CASSPGTGFREQFF.

This chain links TRBV2 with TRBJ1-1; D not certain. Trimming removed 5 bases from V and 1 base from J, with 11 bases in between. Germline CDR1 reads SNHLY; CDR2 reads FYNNEI. The CDR3 has 14 amino acids. CDR3 coding DNA: TGTGCCAGCAGTTCCCAGCGGTGGAACACTGAAGCTTTCTTT. Translating it yields CASSSQRWNTEAFF.

The chain joins TRBV7-2 to TRBJ1-2, with TRBD1 identical over 7 bases. The germline V gene encodes CDR1 SGHTA and CDR2 FQGNSA. The CDR3 runs to 13 residues. V shed 5 bases, J shed 7 bases, and the junction held 7 bases outside the gene matches. CDR3 in DNA: TGTGCCAGCAGCCTGAAGGGGGCGGCTGGCTACACCTTC. Protein: CASSLKGAAGYTF.

V gene TRBV5-6 combines with J gene TRBJ2-7; possible D gene TRBD2, 6 bases. There are 17 residues in the CDR3. V was trimmed by 0 bases and J by 0 bases, leaving 16 bases between them. From germline, CDR1 is SGHDT and CDR2 YYEEEE. DNA of the CDR3: TGTGCCAGCAGCTTGGAACTCGGGTACGGGAGCTCCTACGAGCAGTACTTC. Translation: CASSLELGYGSSYEQYF.